This section outlines one T cell receptor (beta chain) sequence together with its context. What it binds is unknown. Some clones are missing from TCRdb's copy, which holds only in-frame ones; the method was immunoSEQ multiplex PCR. The sample yields 130,000 or so clones, over 90% seen once. This specimen belongs to a study of T cell responses to AZD1222 COVID-19 vaccine. Study-wide background: The study pooled second doses at about 4 or about 12 weeks. General study results and limits: The study sampled repertoires only after the peak T cell response. White British people made up most donors, females outnumbered males, and clonal diversity was possibly underestimated.

The germline V gene encodes CDR1 SGHTS and CDR2 YDEGEE. This CDR3 is 15 amino acids long. The V gene lost 5 bases and the J gene lost 0 bases, with 14 bases spanning the gap. The chain carries TRBV5-8 and TRBJ1-2, with a possible D match to TRBD1 (5 bases). The sequence was obtained from an adult in good health. Sample: peripheral blood, taken on day 0 of AZD1222 vaccination. CDR3 amino acids: CASSSDRVANYGYTF. The CDR3 bases are TGTGCCAGCAGTTCCGACAGAGTAGCTAACTATGGCTACACCTTC.